Each of the 18 T cell receptor beta chains below was sequenced from the same sample in a study of T cell responses to AZD1222 COVID-19 vaccine. The protocol was immunoSEQ multiplex PCR, while the TCRdb copy is restricted to in-frame clones and leaves out a portion. The repertoire consists of 120,000 or so clones, with about nine tenths occurring once and the leading ten covering more than 6%. Material: peripheral blood, obtained on day 0 of AZD1222 vaccination. The receptors were gathered from an adult in good health.

The genes are TRBV6-5 and TRBJ2-7; a weak D match, TRBD2 (6 bases). V shed 6 bases and J shed 6 bases, with 15 bases lying between them. The CDR3 has 13 residues. Germline values: CDR1 MNHEY, CDR2 SVGAGI. As DNA, the CDR3 is TGTGCCAGCAGCCCCAGCAGGCGGGGCGAGCAGTACTTC. It encodes CASSPSRRGEQYF.

This clone was seen more than once but under ten times. V is TRBV5-1 and J is TRBJ1-1; D may be TRBD1 (6 bases). The CDR3 consists of 15 residues. V lost 0 bases and J lost 9, with 18 bases in between. Germline V gives CDR1 SGHRS, CDR2 YFSETQ. The CDR3 sequence is CASSLGGQSAAKAFF. In nucleotides, the CDR3 is TGCGCCAGCAGCTTGGGGGGACAATCGGCAGCAAAAGCTTTCTTT.

CDR3 in amino acids: CASSLTGVGETQYF. The CDR3 bases are TGTGCCAGCAGTTTGACAGGGGTGGGAGAGACCCAGTACTTC. This chain links TRBV28 with TRBJ2-5, with 8 positions matching TRBD1. From germline, CDR1 is MDHEN and CDR2 SYDVKM. After removal of 3 bases from V and 4 bases from J, the junction contained 4 bases not matched to a gene. The CDR3 extends over 14 amino acids. Full variable domain (missing parts from reference TRBV28 and TRBJ2-5): DVKVTQSSRYLVKRTGEKVFLECVQDMDHENMFWYRQDPGLGLRLIYFSYDVKMKEKGDIPEGYSVSREKKERFSLILESASTNQTSMYLCASSLTGVGETQYFGPGTRLLVL.

The chain uses TRBV5-1 and TRBJ2-7, with D perhaps assigned TRBD1 or TRBD2 (6 bases each). Between the trimmed V and J ends, which lost 3 bases and 4 bases, there was a span of 26 bases. The germline V gene encodes CDR1 SGHRS and CDR2 YFSETQ. This CDR3 has 18 residues. The CDR3 reads CASSYPRGLGGPYYEQYF. The CDR3 DNA is TGCGCCAGCAGCTACCCCAGGGGCTTAGGGGGGCCCTATTACGAGCAGTACTTC.

This clone has only one observation. V gene TRBV9 combines with J gene TRBJ2-3; 12 nucleotides line up with TRBD2. This CDR3 is 17 amino acids long. Trimming cost V 3 bases and J 0 bases; bases outside gene matches: 5. The germline V gene has CDR1 SGDLS and CDR2 YYNGEE. The CDR3 region is CASSARTSGASTDTQYF. Here the CDR3 DNA reads TGTGCCAGCAGCGCGAGGACTAGCGGGGCTAGCACAGATACGCAGTATTTT.

The V and J genes are TRBV28 and TRBJ1-5, with D unclear. The V gene lost 6 bases and the J gene lost 5 bases, with 20 bases spanning the gap. The CDR3 loop spans 16 amino acids. CDR1 and CDR2 (germline): MDHEN, SYDVKM. This CDR3 reads CASRARYRGRDQPQHF. DNA of the CDR3: TGTGCCAGCAGAGCCCGTTACAGAGGAAGGGATCAGCCCCAGCATTTT.

V is TRBV27 and J is TRBJ2-1; TRBD1 is a possible D gene (5 bases). V lost 6 bases to trimming and J lost 4 bases, with 10 bases between them. CDR3 size: 13 residues. CDR1 is MNHEY and CDR2 is SMNVEV in the germline V gene (reference sequence). CDR3 in amino acids: CASRWGLYNEQFF. The CDR3 nucleotides read TGTGCCAGCAGGTGGGGCCTTTACAATGAGCAGTTCTTC.

V and J are TRBV2 and TRBJ2-1; 7 nucleotides line up with TRBD2. The germline gives CDR1 SNHLY, CDR2 FYNNEI. CDR3 length: 16 amino acids. V was clipped by 5 bases and J by 4 bases; unmatched bases: 11. The CDR3: CASSWPGSGRYNEQFF. CDR3 bases: TGTGCCAGCAGTTGGCCGGGTAGCGGGCGATACAATGAGCAGTTCTTC.

This clone was seen a handful of times. This sequence joins TRBV28 and TRBJ1-1; D gene uncertain. This CDR3 has 13 residues. Trimming took off 1 base at V and 1 base at J, with 4 bases between the two ends. Germline loops: CDR1 MDHEN, CDR2 SYDVKM. This CDR3 reads CASSLLGNTEAFF. The DNA of the CDR3 is TGTGCCAGCAGTTTATTAGGGAACACTGAAGCTTTCTTT. Based on the CDR3 plus reference TRBV28 and TRBJ1-1, the full variable domain is DVKVTQSSRYLVKRTGEKVFLECVQDMDHENMFWYRQDPGLGLRLIYFSYDVKMKEKGDIPEGYSVSREKKERFSLILESASTNQTSMYLCASSLLGNTEAFFGQGTRLTVV.

The chain joins TRBV28 to TRBJ1-5; D unclear. Trimming cost V 6 bases and J 4 bases, with 16 bases left between them. CDR1 MDHEN and CDR2 SYDVKM come from the germline V gene. CDR3 length equals 15 residues. As DNA, the CDR3 is TGTGCCAGCAGCCCCAAGGGATTGAAAAATCAGCCCCAGCATTTT. Protein product: CASSPKGLKNQPQHF.

This chain uses TRBV10-1 with TRBJ2-7; possible D gene TRBD2, 5 bases. V was trimmed by 8 bases and J by 9 bases, leaving 11 bases between them. Looked up from germline, CDR1 is WNHNN and CDR2 is SYGVQD (reference sequence). The CDR3 spans 10 residues. CDR3 coding DNA: TGCGCCAGCGGGGTAGAGGGGCAGTACTTC. Encoded protein: CASGVEGQYF.

This chain uses TRBV6-5 with TRBJ2-3, with TRBD1 identical over 11 bases. Trimming cost V 6 bases and J 5 bases; bases outside gene matches: 4. Germline V gene data show CDR1 as MNHEY and CDR2 as SVGAGI. CDR3 length equals 14 residues. CDR3 region: CASSLGQGEDTQYF. The CDR3 DNA sequence: TGTGCCAGCAGCTTGGGACAGGGGGAAGATACGCAGTATTTT.

V usage is TRBV5-6 and J usage is TRBJ2-7; 13 bases agree with TRBD2. The CDR3 extends over 15 amino acids. Germline CDR1 and CDR2: SGHDT and YYEEEE. V lost 0 bases to trimming and J lost 4 bases; unmatched junction nucleotides: 1. The CDR3 loop reads CASSLATSGRYEQYF. The CDR3, as DNA: TGTGCCAGCAGCTTGGCGACTAGCGGGAGGTACGAGCAGTACTTC.

The chain links TRBV13 to TRBJ2-1; D gene unclear. Germline lookup yields CDR1 PRHDT and CDR2 FYEKMQ (reference sequence). V shed 0 bases and J shed 0 bases, with 9 bases lying between them. The CDR3 runs to 16 residues. In nucleotides, the CDR3 is TGTGCCAGCAGCTTAGGTACGGCTAGCTCCTACAATGAGCAGTTCTTC. Encoded protein: CASSLGTASSYNEQFF.

The chain has TRBV28 and TRBJ1-4, with D perhaps TRBD1 (5 bases). CDR3 length: 15 amino acids. V was shortened by 2 bases and J by 3 bases, with 10 bases between the two germline ends. CDR1 is MDHEN, CDR2 SYDVKM, per germline. The chain's CDR3 is CASSLGAVPNEKLFF. The CDR3 region has the DNA TGTGCCAGCAGTTTAGGGGCTGTACCTAATGAAAAACTGTTTTTT.

The chain uses TRBV19 and TRBJ2-3, with D perhaps TRBD1 (7 bases). Germline CDR1 is LNHDA and CDR2 is SQIVND (reference sequence). The germline V and J ends were trimmed by 7 bases and 0 bases, with 17 bases remaining between them. This CDR3 contains 16 residues. CDR3 region: CASNPGRTGSTDTQYF. The CDR3 region has the DNA TGTGCCAGTAACCCGGGGAGGACAGGAAGCACAGATACGCAGTATTTT. Together with reference TRBV19 and TRBJ2-3, the CDR3 gives the full variable domain: DGGITQSPKYLFRKEGQNVTLSCEQNLNHDAMYWYRQDPGQGLRLIYYSQIVNDFQKGDIAEGYSVSREKKESFPLTVTSAQKNPTAFYLCASNPGRTGSTDTQYFGPGTRLTVL.

The chain is built from TRBV6-2 or TRBV6-3 and TRBJ2-2, with 9 bases that match TRBD1. The CDR3 is 15 amino acids. Germline lookup yields CDR1 MNHEY and CDR2 SVGEGT. With V trimmed by 5 bases and J by 5 bases, 6 bases remained unmatched. CDR3 sequence: CASSPGQGDTGELFF. CDR3 nucleotide sequence: TGTGCCAGCAGTCCGGGACAGGGTGATACCGGGGAGCTGTTTTTT.

The V and J genes are TRBV18 and TRBJ2-7, with D tentatively TRBD1 (7 bases). Germline CDR1 and CDR2: KGHSH and LQKENI. The CDR3 contains 15 residues. V was pared by 4 bases and J by 0 bases, with 13 bases between. The CDR3 DNA reads TGTGCCAGCTCACGTGTCCAGGGGGGCTCCTACGAGCAGTACTTC. Amino acid sequence: CASSRVQGGSYEQYF. Supplemented by reference TRBV18 and TRBJ2-7, the full variable domain reads NAGVMQNPRHLVRRRGQEARLRCSPMKGHSHVYWYRQLPEEGLKFMVYLQKENIIDESGMPKERFSAEFPKEGPSILRIQQVVRGDSAAYFCASSRVQGGSYEQYFGPGTRLTVT.